This is a list of T cell receptor beta chains from one sample in a study of metastatic and nonmetastatic thyroid tumors. TCRdb re-clonotyped the PCR reads through MiXCR. Altogether 8,000 to 8,500 clones are present, about 45% being singletons, with the ten largest covering about 33%. The specimen sequenced was tumor tissue. Receptors originate from a male donor with papillary thyroid cancer or a benign thyroid nodule (not recorded which). Some clones in this sample may be carry-over from other donors' samples. The CDR3 runs from the conserved cysteine through the conserved F or W. A D gene is named only where the DNA matches it firmly. Rows may omit the clone size; those that give it use once, few, many or a size class.

V gene	clone size	D gene	J gene	CDR3 protein	CDR3 DNA
TRBV6-6	many	TRBD1	TRBJ1-2	CASSYYLWGQGVNYGYTF	TGTGCCAGCAGTTACTACCTGTGGGGACAGGGGGTTAACTATGGCTACACCTTC
TRBV20-1	.	TRBD1	TRBJ2-7	CSAAPGQGVHEQYF	TGCAGTGCTGCACCGGGACAGGGGGTCCACGAGCAGTACTTC
TRBV5-4	.	.	TRBJ1-2	CASSLAGANYGYTF	TGTGCCAGCAGCTTGGCAGGGGCTAACTATGGCTACACCTTC
TRBV3-1	.	.	TRBJ2-6	CASSLHRGSGANVLSF	TGTGCTAGCAGCCTCCATCGTGGGTCTGGGGCCAACGTCCTGTCTTTC
TRBV7-8	medium-sized	.	TRBJ2-2	CASSLWDAGELFF	TGTGCCAGCAGCTTATGGGACGCCGGGGAGCTGTTTTTT
TRBV11-3	.	TRBD2	TRBJ2-7	CASSSLAGALSYEQYF	TGTGCCAGCAGCTCGTTAGCGGGAGCGCTTTCGTACGAGCAGTACTTC
TRBV6-1	.	.	TRBJ2-7	CASRQGTYEQYF	TGTGCCAGCAGGCAGGGAACCTACGAGCAGTACTTC
TRBV20-1	.	TRBD2	TRBJ2-1	CSEGSGRAGSYNEQFF	TGCAGTGAGGGCAGCGGGAGGGCCGGATCCTACAATGAGCAGTTCTTC
TRBV5-1	.	TRBD2	TRBJ2-3	CASSGAGGRTDTQYF	TGCGCCAGCAGCGGCGCGGGGGGGAGGACAGATACGCAGTATTTT
TRBV6-2/TRBV6-3	.	.	TRBJ2-3	CASSYPVRDYTQYF	TGTGCCAGCAGTTATCCCGTGAGAGACTATACGCAGTATTTT
TRBV7-9	medium-sized	TRBD2	TRBJ2-3	CASSSLASGSTDTQYF	TGTGCCAGCAGCTCCCTGGCTAGCGGGAGCACAGATACGCAGTATTTT
TRBV4-2	.	TRBD2	TRBJ2-7	CASSQVGREGYEQYF	TGTGCCAGCAGCCAAGTGGGGCGGGAGGGCTACGAGCAGTACTTC
TRBV19	.	.	TRBJ1-3	CASSIAPLSGNTIYF	TGTGCCAGTAGTATAGCGCCACTCTCTGGAAACACCATATATTTT
TRBV20-1	.	TRBD2	TRBJ2-7	CSAPSKREPYEQYF	TGCAGTGCTCCCTCCAAGCGGGAACCCTACGAGCAGTACTTC
TRBV6-2/TRBV6-3	.	.	TRBJ1-1	CASSSGYPEAFF	TGTGCCAGCAGTTCGGGGTACCCTGAAGCTTTCTTT
TRBV4-1	.	TRBD2	TRBJ2-3	CSSSKTSGGFLTDTQYF	TGCTCCAGCAGCAAGACTAGCGGGGGGTTCCTCACAGATACGCAGTATTTT
TRBV3-1	large	.	TRBJ1-2	CASSRDSHGYTF	TGTGCCAGCAGCCGAGACAGTCATGGCTACACCTTC
TRBV6-1	.	.	TRBJ2-7	CASCLKTDRLREQYF	TGTGCCAGCTGCCTAAAGACCGACAGGCTTAGGGAGCAGTACTTC
TRBV12-3/TRBV12-4	few	.	TRBJ1-1	CASSPTGRTEAFF	TGTGCCAGCAGCCCTACAGGGAGGACTGAAGCTTTCTTT
TRBV18	once	.	TRBJ2-2	CASSPPLDSNTGELFF	TGTGCCAGCTCACCACCGTTAGATAGCAACACCGGGGAGCTGTTTTTT
TRBV6-1	few	.	TRBJ1-2	CASGGLNYGYTF	TGTGCCAGTGGGGGTCTCAACTATGGCTACACCTTC
TRBV20-1	.	.	TRBJ2-3	CSARDGRQGTDTQYF	TGCAGTGCTAGAGACGGGAGACAGGGCACAGATACGCAGTATTTT
TRBV20-1	.	.	TRBJ2-7	CSAPTPLGRGRTYEQYF	TGCAGTGCTCCTACACCTCTTGGCAGGGGAAGAACCTACGAGCAGTACTTC
TRBV27	.	.	TRBJ2-3	CASSHRRGTSTDTQYF	TGTGCCAGCAGTCATCGGCGGGGTACTAGCACAGATACGCAGTATTTT
TRBV6-5	.	TRBD1	TRBJ1-2	CASRPTGGDYGYTF	TGTGCCAGCAGACCGACAGGGGGAGACTATGGCTACACCTTC
TRBV6-1	.	TRBD1	TRBJ2-3	CASRQGGPDTQYF	TGTGCCAGCAGACAGGGGGGCCCCGATACGCAGTATTTT
TRBV20-1	.	TRBD1	TRBJ1-1	CSASGGQGDTEAFF	TGCAGTGCTAGCGGAGGACAGGGCGACACTGAAGCTTTCTTT
TRBV7-2	.	.	TRBJ2-7	CATGENYEQYF	TGTGCCACCGGGGAGAACTACGAGCAGTACTTC
TRBV9	few	TRBD1	TRBJ2-2	CASSQQGVEYTGELFF	TGTGCCAGCAGCCAGCAGGGGGTGGAGTACACCGGGGAGCTGTTTTTT
TRBV7-2	.	.	TRBJ2-7	CASSLHREQYF	TGTGCCAGCAGCCTCCACAGAGAGCAGTACTTC